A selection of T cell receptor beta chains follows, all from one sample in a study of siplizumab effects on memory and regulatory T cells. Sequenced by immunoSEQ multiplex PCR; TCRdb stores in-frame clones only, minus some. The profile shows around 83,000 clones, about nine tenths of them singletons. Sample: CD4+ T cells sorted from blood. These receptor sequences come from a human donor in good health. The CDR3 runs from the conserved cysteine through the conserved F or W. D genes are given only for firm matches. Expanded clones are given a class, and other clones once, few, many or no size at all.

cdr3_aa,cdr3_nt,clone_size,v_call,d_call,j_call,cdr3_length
CASKRTGEETQYF,TGTGCCAGCAAAAGGACAGGGGAAGAGACCCAGTACTTC,NA,TRBV2,TRBD1,TRBJ2-5,13
CASSSTSGNYGYTF,TGTGCCAGCAGCTCGACGTCGGGTAACTATGGCTACACCTTC,NA,TRBV5-6,NA,TRBJ1-2,14
CASSTSRNIQYF,TGTGCCAGCAGTACTAGCCGGAACATTCAGTACTTC,NA,TRBV6-5,NA,TRBJ2-4,12
CASSIVGRGDYEQYF,TGTGCCAGTAGTATAGTTGGTCGGGGTGACTACGAGCAGTACTTC,NA,TRBV19,NA,TRBJ2-7,15
CASSIDQGGWTNEKLFF,TGTGCCAGTAGTATAGATCAGGGGGGATGGACTAATGAAAAACTGTTTTTT,NA,TRBV19,TRBD1,TRBJ1-4,17
CASSDLSGSGTGELFF,TGCGCCAGCAGTGACCTTAGCGGGAGTGGCACCGGGGAGCTGTTTTTT,once,TRBV10-2,TRBD2,TRBJ2-2,16
CASSPKPGTAYNEQFF,TGTGCCAGCAGCCCGAAACCGGGAACTGCCTACAATGAGCAGTTCTTC,NA,TRBV7-8,NA,TRBJ2-1,16
CAWSGGFGNQPQHF,TGTGCCTGGAGTGGAGGGTTCGGCAATCAGCCCCAGCATTTT,once,TRBV30,NA,TRBJ1-5,14
CASRPSVGERRYYGYTF,TGTGCCAGCAGGCCCTCCGTGGGGGAGAGGAGATACTATGGCTACACCTTC,NA,TRBV28,NA,TRBJ1-2,17
CASSPGTGRTEAFF,TGTGCCAGCTCACCAGGGACAGGGCGCACTGAAGCTTTCTTT,NA,TRBV18,TRBD1,TRBJ1-1,14
CASSASGTVSSPLHF,TGTGCCAGCAGCGCCTCCGGGACAGTCAGTTCACCCCTCCACTTT,NA,TRBV6-1,TRBD1,TRBJ1-6,15
CASSERFWAGFNSPLHF,TGTGCCAGCAGTGAAAGATTTTGGGCAGGGTTTAATTCACCCCTCCACTTT,NA,TRBV2,NA,TRBJ1-6,17
CASSLGLSGFSYEQYF,TGTGCCAGCAGCTTAGGTTTGTCGGGCTTTTCGTACGAGCAGTACTTC,NA,TRBV7-2,NA,TRBJ2-7,16
CASSQSGRGTDTQYF,TGTGCCAGCAGCCAAAGCGGGAGGGGCACAGATACGCAGTATTTT,NA,TRBV4-2,TRBD2,TRBJ2-3,15
CASGLGPRVFF,TGTGCTAGTGGTTTGGGGCCGCGGGTCTTTTTT,NA,TRBV12-5,NA,TRBJ1-4,11